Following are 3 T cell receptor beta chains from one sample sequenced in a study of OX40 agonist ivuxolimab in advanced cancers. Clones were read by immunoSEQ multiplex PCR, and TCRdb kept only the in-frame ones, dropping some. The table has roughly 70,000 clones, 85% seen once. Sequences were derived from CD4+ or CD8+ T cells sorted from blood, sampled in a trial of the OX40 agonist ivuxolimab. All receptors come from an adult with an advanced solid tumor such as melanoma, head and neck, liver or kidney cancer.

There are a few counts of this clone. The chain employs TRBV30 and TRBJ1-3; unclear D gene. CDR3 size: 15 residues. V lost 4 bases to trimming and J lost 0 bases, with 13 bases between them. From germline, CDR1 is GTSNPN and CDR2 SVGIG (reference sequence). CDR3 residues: CAWKRDRNSGNTIYF. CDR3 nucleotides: TGTGCCTGGAAACGAGACCGAAACTCTGGAAACACCATATATTTT.

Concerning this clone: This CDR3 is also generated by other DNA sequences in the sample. The CDR3 loop is CASSSRNSGNTIYF. The CDR3 nucleotides read TGTGCCAGCAGTTCACGGAACTCTGGAAACACCATATATTTT. The chain joins TRBV28 to TRBJ1-3; D is ambiguous. This CDR3 is built from 14 residues. CDR1 is MDHEN and CDR2 is SYDVKM in the germline V gene. Trimming left V 4 bases short and J 0 bases short, with 7 bases between.

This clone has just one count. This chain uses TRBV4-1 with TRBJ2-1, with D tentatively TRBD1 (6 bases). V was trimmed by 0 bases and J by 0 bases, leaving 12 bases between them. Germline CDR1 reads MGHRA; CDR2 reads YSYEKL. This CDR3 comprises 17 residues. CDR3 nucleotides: TGCGCCAGCAGCCAAGAGCTGGACAGACCCTCCTACAATGAGCAGTTCTTC. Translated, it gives CASSQELDRPSYNEQFF.